The 27 T cell receptor beta chains presented below share a single source sample, sequenced in a study of a mutant IDH1 vaccine in newly diagnosed glioma. The time point was: baseline, week 1 (first vaccination visit). Treatment here: pre-vaccination baseline after standard-of-care therapy. Libraries were prepared by immunoSEQ multiplex PCR; TCRdb keeps only in-frame clonotypes and omits some of them. The data hold around 99,000 clones, with roughly 78% observed a single time. Material: PBMCs, obtained from a glioma patient treated with radiotherapy, temozolomide or both. The origin of the receptors is a man aged 35 to 55 with glioma.

This clone came up a few times. J is TRBJ2-7 and V is TRBV9; D is ambiguous. The V end was cut by 0 bases, the J end by 6 bases, with 13 bases between. CDR3 length: 14 residues. In germline, CDR1 is SGDLS, CDR2 YYNGEE. The CDR3 coding sequence is TGTGCCAGCAGCGTAGCCGTTAGCCCCCGCGAGCAGTACTTC. Translating it yields CASSVAVSPREQYF.

The rearrangement uses TRBV27 and TRBJ2-3; D not certain. The V end lost 2 bases, the J end lost 4 bases, and 10 bases lay between the germline ends. CDR3 length equals 14 residues. CDR1 is MNHEY, CDR2 SMNVEV, per germline (reference sequence). DNA for the CDR3: TGTGCCAGCAGTTTAGGAAGTGGCCCAGATACGCAGTATTTT. The encoded protein is CASSLGSGPDTQYF.

The sample holds one count of this clone. The chain combines TRBV5-1 with TRBJ1-6; possibly TRBD1 for D (5 bases). Germline CDR1 is SGHRS and CDR2 is YFSETQ. This CDR3 contains 15 residues. V lost 0 bases, J lost 9 bases, and 13 bases lay in between. The CDR3 DNA sequence: TGCGCCAGCAGCTTGGAGGGGAGGAAAGCTTCACCCCTCCACTTT. Translation: CASSLEGRKASPLHF.

In its sample, this clone was seen once. The chain employs TRBV19 and TRBJ1-2; 9 bases match TRBD1. V was clipped by 7 bases and J by 2 bases; unmatched bases: 2. CDR1 and CDR2 from the germline V gene are LNHDA and SQIVND (reference sequence). This CDR3 spans 13 amino acids. The CDR3 is CASKGTGNYGYTF. The CDR3 DNA is TGTGCCAGTAAAGGGACAGGGAACTATGGCTACACCTTC.

The chain links TRBV11-1 to TRBJ1-4; maybe TRBD1 (6 bases). Germline values: CDR1 SGHAT, CDR2 FQDESV (reference sequence). The CDR3 consists of 14 residues. The germline V and J ends were trimmed by 5 bases and 5 bases, with 12 bases remaining between them. The CDR3 loop reads CASSPRDKNEKLFF. CDR3 bases: TGTGCCAGCAGCCCCCGGGACAAAAATGAAAAACTGTTTTTT.

The chain is built from TRBV28 and TRBJ1-1, with D unresolved. V was shortened by 2 bases and J by 8 bases, with 9 bases between the two germline ends. This CDR3 region has 12 residues. Germline-derived CDR1 and CDR2 are MDHEN and SYDVKM. This CDR3 is CASSLEGREAFF. The CDR3 DNA follows: TGTGCCAGCAGTTTAGAGGGCCGGGAAGCTTTCTTT.

This sequence joins TRBV12-5 and TRBJ1-1; D is ambiguous. This CDR3 region has 13 residues. V gave up 7 bases and J gave up 2 bases, with 11 bases separating them. Germline CDR1 LGHNT, CDR2 FRNRAP. The CDR3 bases are TGTGCTAGTGTTCATTCCCTAAACACTGAAGCTTTCTTT. Protein: CASVHSLNTEAFF.

This clone occurred a few times. The chain links TRBV5-1 to TRBJ2-1; D not resolved. Looked up from germline, CDR1 is SGHRS and CDR2 is YFSETQ. Deletions cut 5 bases from V and 5 bases from J, with 17 bases between. CDR3 length: 15 residues. CDR3 DNA: TGCGCCAGCAGAGAACTTCGGGCTGAAAACAATGAGCAGTTCTTC. The encoded protein is CASRELRAENNEQFF.

This sequence joins TRBV30 and TRBJ2-7; D is unresolved. V lost 0 bases and J 6 bases, leaving 9 bases between the germline ends. CDR1 GTSNPN and CDR2 SVGIG come from the germline V gene (reference sequence). The CDR3 sequence is 12 residues long. CDR3 bases: TGTGCCTGGAGTGTACGACGGAGCGAGCAGTACTTC. Translated, it gives CAWSVRRSEQYF.

The V gene is TRBV11-2, the J gene TRBJ2-5, with unresolved D. In germline, CDR1 is SGHAT, CDR2 FQNNGV. V lost 8 bases, J lost 5 bases, and 9 bases lay in between. The CDR3 length is 11 residues. The CDR3 nucleotides read TGTGCCAGCGCTAATCGGGAGACCCAGTACTTC. Translating it yields CASANRETQYF.

The chain is built from TRBV27 and TRBJ1-1; the match to TRBD1 covers 7 bases. Per the germline V gene, CDR1 is MNHEY and CDR2 is SMNVEV (reference sequence). The CDR3 contains 15 residues. Trimming removed 1 base from V and 0 bases from J; junction bases left unmatched: 2. The CDR3 spells CASSLLGTVNTEAFF. CDR3 bases: TGTGCCAGCAGTTTATTAGGGACAGTGAACACTGAAGCTTTCTTT.

This chain joins TRBV5-1 and TRBJ1-2; 8 bases fit TRBD1. The CDR3 has 14 residues. V shed 4 bases and J 2 bases; nucleotides not matched to a gene: 4. Germline lookup yields CDR1 SGHRS and CDR2 YFSETQ. CDR3 amino acids: CASSEWTGNYGYTF. DNA for the CDR3: TGCGCCAGCAGCGAATGGACAGGGAACTATGGCTACACCTTC. Combining the CDR3 with reference TRBV5-1 and TRBJ1-2 gives the whole variable domain KAGVTQTPRYLIKTRGQQVTLSCSPISGHRSVSWYQQTPGQGLQFLFEYFSETQRNKGNFPGRFSGRQFSNSRSEMNVSTLELGDSALYLCASSEWTGNYGYTFGSGTRLTVV.

The gene calls are TRBV18 and TRBJ1-1, with D maybe TRBD1 (6 bases). This CDR3 has 15 residues. V lost 0 bases to trimming and J lost 0 bases, with 8 bases between them. CDR1 and CDR2 (germline): KGHSH, LQKENI. In DNA, the CDR3 is TGTGCCAGCTCACCACCCCCAGGGGTGAACACTGAAGCTTTCTTT. Translating gives CASSPPPGVNTEAFF.

The chain combines TRBV7-9 with TRBJ1-6, with D maybe TRBD1 (6 bases). V was trimmed by 1 base and J by 7 bases, leaving 11 bases between them. Germline-derived CDR1 and CDR2 are SEHNR and FQNEAQ (reference sequence). The CDR3 covers 15 residues. This CDR3 reads CASSLEGGRNSPLHF. The CDR3 DNA reads as TGTGCCAGCAGCTTAGAAGGGGGGAGGAATTCACCCCTCCACTTT.

This clone was counted only a few times. The chain joins TRBV5-1 to TRBJ1-1; unclear D gene. From germline, CDR1 is SGHRS and CDR2 YFSETQ. V lost 3 bases, J lost 6 bases, and 12 bases lay in between. The CDR3 has 13 amino acids. CDR3 in amino acids: CASSSRGPPEAFF. The CDR3, as DNA: TGCGCCAGCAGCTCCCGGGGTCCCCCTGAAGCTTTCTTT.

Written as DNA, the CDR3 is TGTGCCAGCAGCGTGGGAGCGGGAGCCCTTTCCTACGAGCAGTACTTC. Residues: CASSVGAGALSYEQYF. J is TRBJ2-7 and V is TRBV9; TRBD2 matches at 8 bases. Germline lookup yields CDR1 SGDLS and CDR2 YYNGEE. The CDR3 runs 16 residues. Losses at the gene ends were 2 bases for V and 1 base for J; bases not matched to a gene: 8. Together with reference TRBV9 and TRBJ2-7, the CDR3 gives the full variable domain: DSGVTQTPKHLITATGQRVTLRCSPRSGDLSVYWYQQSLDQGLQFLIQYYNGEERAKGNILERFSAQQFPDLHSELNLSSLELGDSALYFCASSVGAGALSYEQYFGPGTRLTVT.

This chain connects TRBV7-9 to TRBJ1-2, with D possibly being TRBD1 (6 bases). Germline V lookup: CDR1 SEHNR, CDR2 FQNEAQ (reference sequence). This CDR3 comprises 15 residues. V lost 4 bases and J 4 bases, leaving 16 bases between the germline ends. CDR3 DNA sequence: TGTGCCAGCAGCTCCGGTCGCGGGGGCCCCTATGGCTACACCTTC. This codes for CASSSGRGGPYGYTF.

The chain carries TRBV10-2 and TRBJ2-7, with D possibly TRBD1 on 5 matching bases. The V end lost 2 bases, the J end lost 0 bases, and 8 bases lay between the germline ends. CDR1 and CDR2 (germline): WSHSY, SAAADI. The CDR3 covers 14 residues. The CDR3, as DNA: TGCGCCAGCAGTGAGCAGGGTGGCTCCTACGAGCAGTACTTC. Translation gives CASSEQGGSYEQYF.

The chain employs TRBV6-5 and TRBJ1-1; the match to TRBD1 covers 9 bases. The length of the CDR3 is 15 residues. Losses at the gene ends were 4 bases for V and 6 bases for J; bases not matched to a gene: 9. CDR1 and CDR2 (germline): MNHEY, SVGAGI. The CDR3: CASSSWDRVVSEAFF. For the CDR3, the DNA is TGTGCCAGCAGTTCCTGGGACAGGGTAGTGTCTGAAGCTTTCTTT.

V is TRBV27 and J is TRBJ2-5, with 9 positions matching TRBD1. V was clipped by 5 bases and J by 3 bases; unmatched bases: 10. Per germline, CDR1 MNHEY and CDR2 SMNVEV (reference sequence). The CDR3 covers 16 residues. In DNA, the CDR3 is TGTGCCAGCAGTCCCCTCCGGGACAGGGTTGAAGAGACCCAGTACTTC. Translated, it gives CASSPLRDRVEETQYF.

This rearrangement joins TRBV4-3 to TRBJ2-7, with D possibly TRBD1 on 6 matching bases. V gave up 3 bases and J gave up 2 bases, with 17 bases separating them. This CDR3 spans 16 amino acids. The germline V gene encodes CDR1 LGHNA and CDR2 YSLEER. CDR3 protein: CASSQERGNRAYEQYF. For the CDR3, the DNA is TGCGCCAGCAGCCAGGAAAGGGGGAATCGGGCCTACGAGCAGTACTTC.

V and J are TRBV7-9 and TRBJ1-1; possibly TRBD1 for D (6 bases). The CDR3 runs 13 residues. V was pared by 9 bases and J by 0 bases, with 11 bases between. Germline CDR1 is SEHNR and CDR2 is FQNEAQ (reference sequence). CDR3 sequence: CASTQGMNTEAFF. The CDR3 coding sequence is TGTGCCAGTACCCAGGGGATGAACACTGAAGCTTTCTTT.

This clone was detected only a few times. This chain connects TRBV5-1 to TRBJ1-6, with D unresolved. Deletions cut 0 bases from V and 8 bases from J, with 15 bases between. Germline V lookup: CDR1 SGHRS, CDR2 YFSETQ. The CDR3 consists of 16 residues. As DNA, the CDR3 is TGCGCCAGCAGCTTGGAACAGCTAAGCCGGCATTCACCCCTCCACTTT. Amino acids: CASSLEQLSRHSPLHF.

The chain links TRBV7-8 to TRBJ2-3; D ambiguous. Germline CDR1 reads SGHVS; CDR2 reads FQNEAQ. Trimming pared 5 bases from V and 4 bases from J, leaving 13 bases between. This CDR3 has 14 amino acids. CDR3 sequence reads: CASSPHATSDTQYF. In DNA, the CDR3 is TGTGCCAGCAGCCCCCACGCTACATCAGATACGCAGTATTTT. Full variable domain (remainder filled in from reference TRBV7-8 and TRBJ2-3): GAGVSQSPRYKVAKRGQDVALRCDPISGHVSLFWYQQALGQGPEFLTYFQNEAQLDKSGLPSDRFFAERPEGSVSTLKIQRTQQEDSAVYLCASSPHATSDTQYFGPGTRLTVL.

The chain couples TRBV30 to TRBJ2-7; no firm D call. The CDR3 extends over 12 amino acids. Trimming left V 1 base short and J 2 bases short, with 6 bases between. Germline lookup yields CDR1 GTSNPN and CDR2 SVGIG (reference sequence). The CDR3 protein is CAWSGSPYEQYF. CDR3 DNA sequence: TGTGCCTGGAGTGGTTCTCCCTACGAGCAGTACTTC.

V is TRBV18 and J is TRBJ1-6; D ambiguous. The CDR3 length is 13 residues. V was trimmed by 6 bases and J by 7 bases, leaving 10 bases between them. Germline V gene lookup returns CDR1 KGHSH and CDR2 LQKENI. The CDR3 DNA reads TGTGCCAGCTCCGACGTTGGAAATTCACCCCTCCACTTT. Its protein product is CASSDVGNSPLHF.

The rearrangement uses TRBV7-2 and TRBJ1-1; TRBD1 aligns across 10 bases. The germline gives CDR1 SGHTA, CDR2 FQGNSA. The trim removed 6 bases at V and 3 bases at J, leaving 4 bases unmatched. This CDR3 is 14 amino acids long. The CDR3 region has the DNA TGTGCCAGCAGTGAAGGACAGGGGGACACTGAAGCTTTCTTT. Translation: CASSEGQGDTEAFF.